These T cell receptor beta chains were read from a single sample in a study of regulatory T cells in long-lasting Graves disease. TCRdb independently ran MiXCR on the multiplex PCR reads; one entry per CDR3 protein. Of 390,000 or so distinct CDR3 sequences in the sample, roughly 23% are singletons; the top ten hold around 30%. Sequenced here: peripheral blood mononuclear cells (PBMCs), sampled when the disease was refractory, from a patient treated with antithyroid drugs. These receptors came from a woman aged 40 to 55 with Graves disease. CDR3s include the opening cysteine and the closing phenylalanine or tryptophan. D genes are given only for firm matches. Part of the rows lack a size; the others show once, few, many or a class for expanded clones.

clone_size	d_call	cdr3_length	v_call	j_call	cdr3_aa	cdr3_nt
NA	TRBD2	16	TRBV20-1	TRBJ2-7	CSARLAGRTPSYEQYF	TGCAGTGCAAGACTAGCGGGACGAACGCCCTCCTACGAGCAGTACTTC
few	NA	13	TRBV10-2	TRBJ1-1	CASSVGDKTEAFF	TGCGCCAGCAGTGTAGGGGATAAGACTGAAGCTTTCTTT
NA	TRBD1	16	TRBV6-4	TRBJ1-2	CASRLPGQGVSYGYTF	TGTGCCAGCAGGCTACCGGGACAGGGGGTGTCATATGGCTACACCTTC
many	TRBD1	14	TRBV28	TRBJ1-5	CASRQGTGNQPQHF	TGTGCCAGCAGACAAGGGACAGGCAATCAGCCCCAGCATTTT
NA	TRBD2	18	TRBV10-3	TRBJ2-3	CAISESTWREERTDTQYF	TGTGCCATCAGTGAGTCGACGTGGCGGGAGGAAAGGACAGATACGCAGTATTTT
many	NA	13	TRBV10-3	TRBJ2-7	CASGIQPIYEQYF	TGTGCCTCCGGTATACAGCCGATCTACGAGCAGTACTTC
many	TRBD1	15	TRBV12-3/TRBV12-4	TRBJ2-2	CASSLRQGVNGELFF	TGTGCCAGCAGTTTACGACAGGGGGTTAACGGGGAGCTGTTTTTT
many	NA	14	TRBV27	TRBJ2-5	CASTPPCGGETQYF	TGTGCCAGCACTCCCCCCTGCGGAGGAGAGACCCAGTACTTC
many	NA	15	TRBV28	TRBJ1-2	CASSPVGVGDYGYTF	TGTGCCAGCAGCCCCGTGGGCGTCGGAGACTATGGCTACACCTTC
many	TRBD1	16	TRBV6-1	TRBJ1-5	CASSHYPGQGRQPQHF	TGTGCCAGCAGTCATTACCCCGGACAGGGCCGACAGCCCCAGCATTTT
NA	TRBD1	14	TRBV6-2/TRBV6-3	TRBJ2-1	CASSGTGDHNEQFF	TGTGCCAGCAGTGGGACAGGGGACCACAATGAGCAGTTCTTC
few	NA	14	TRBV5-1	TRBJ2-5	CASSPAVGQETQYF	TGCGCCAGCAGCCCGGCCGTGGGGCAAGAGACCCAGTACTTC
many	NA	13	TRBV20-1	TRBJ1-1	CSARYNHYTEAFF	TGCAGTGCTAGATACAACCACTACACTGAAGCTTTCTTT
few	TRBD1	11	TRBV20-1	TRBJ1-2	CSADRDSAVTF	TGCAGTGCTGACCGGGACAGCGCGGTCACCTTC
many	NA	15	TRBV2	TRBJ1-3	CASSRTTGTGNTIYF	TGTGCCAGCAGCCGCACGACAGGAACGGGAAACACCATATATTTT
many	TRBD1	14	TRBV7-9	TRBJ2-5	CASSLGQQQETQYF	TGTGCCAGCAGCTTGGGACAGCAGCAAGAGACCCAGTACTTC
NA	NA	14	TRBV20-1	TRBJ1-3	CSAIQANSGNTIYF	TGCAGTGCTATACAGGCAAACTCTGGAAACACCATATATTTT
few	NA	12	TRBV12-3/TRBV12-4	TRBJ2-3	CASRRETDTQYF	TGTGCCAGTCGTAGGGAAACAGATACGCAGTATTTT
few	NA	14	TRBV20-1	TRBJ2-1	CSARLLRVGNEQFF	TGCAGTGCTAGACTTCTTCGGGTTGGCAATGAGCAGTTCTTC
many	NA	15	TRBV2	TRBJ1-5	CASSARLSSNQPQHF	TGTGCCAGCAGTGCCCGCCTTAGTAGCAATCAGCCCCAGCATTTT
many	NA	14	TRBV28	TRBJ1-2	CASSFGGRNYGYTF	TGTGCCAGCAGTTTCGGGGGCCGTAACTATGGCTACACCTTC
few	NA	13	TRBV11-2	TRBJ1-3	CASSSTGRNTIYF	TGTGCCAGCAGCTCTACAGGGAGAAACACCATATATTTT
NA	NA	13	TRBV4-1	TRBJ2-7	CASSQEWGGEQYF	TGCGCCAGCAGCCAAGAATGGGGAGGCGAGCAGTACTTC
few	NA	13	TRBV19	TRBJ1-6	CASSIDGDRPLHF	TGTGCCAGTAGTATCGACGGGGACCGACCCCTCCACTTT
NA	NA	15	TRBV4-1	TRBJ2-7	CASSQYRVARGEQYF	TGCGCCAGCAGCCAGTACAGGGTTGCCCGGGGCGAGCAGTACTTC
NA	NA	13	TRBV20-1	TRBJ1-1	CSAREPPRTEAFF	TGCAGTGCTAGAGAACCGCCGAGGACTGAAGCTTTCTTT
many	TRBD2	16	TRBV28	TRBJ2-4	CASSRPGLAGGNIQYF	TGTGCCAGCAGTCGTCCGGGACTAGCGGGAGGCAACATTCAGTACTTC
NA	NA	16	TRBV27	TRBJ2-2	CASSLNGGPYTGELFF	TGTGCCAGCAGTTTAAATGGGGGACCGTACACCGGGGAGCTGTTTTTT
many	NA	13	TRBV28	TRBJ2-7	CASRDRGTREQYF	TGTGCCAGCCGGGACCGAGGGACGAGGGAGCAGTACTTC
few	NA	13	TRBV5-1	TRBJ2-2	CASSNLGTGELFF	TGCGCCAGCAGCAATCTGGGCACCGGGGAGCTGTTTTTT
NA	TRBD2	16	TRBV2	TRBJ2-1	CASSEKGTSAHNEQFF	TGTGCCAGCAGTGAAAAAGGGACTAGCGCACACAATGAGCAGTTCTTC
NA	TRBD2	17	TRBV20-1	TRBJ2-1	CSAKDRTSGRPRNEQFF	TGCAGTGCTAAAGATAGGACTAGCGGGAGGCCGCGCAATGAGCAGTTCTTC
many	NA	12	TRBV2	TRBJ1-1	CALSNGNTEAFF	TGTGCCTTAAGCAACGGGAACACTGAAGCTTTCTTT
NA	TRBD2	15	TRBV10-3	TRBJ2-1	CAISDGTSGIIEQFF	TGTGCCATCAGCGACGGGACTAGCGGGATTATCGAGCAGTTCTTC
NA	NA	16	TRBV11-2	TRBJ2-1	CASSPLAALSYNEQFF	TGTGCCAGCAGCCCCTTAGCGGCCCTCTCCTACAATGAGCAGTTCTTC
NA	TRBD1	14	TRBV5-1	TRBJ2-7	CASSSGQLVYEQYF	TGCGCCAGCAGCTCGGGACAGCTAGTCTACGAGCAGTACTTC
many	NA	13	TRBV2	TRBJ1-1	CASRGTGNTEAFF	TGTGCCAGCAGAGGGACTGGGAACACTGAAGCTTTCTTT
many	TRBD1	15	TRBV6-5	TRBJ2-5	CASSYTGTGVETQYF	TGTGCCAGCAGTTACACCGGGACAGGGGTCGAGACCCAGTACTTC
NA	NA	16	TRBV4-1	TRBJ2-5	CASSQGGTGSQETQYF	TGCGCCAGCAGCCAAGGAGGGACGGGGTCCCAAGAGACCCAGTACTTC
NA	TRBD1	17	TRBV11-2	TRBJ2-7	CASSRTTGQGKSYEQYF	TGTGCCAGCAGCCGAACTACTGGACAGGGGAAGTCCTACGAGCAGTACTTC
NA	NA	17	TRBV6-1	TRBJ2-1	CASSKRQARLIYNEQFF	TGTGCCAGCAGTAAAAGACAGGCCCGTCTGATTTACAATGAGCAGTTCTTC
many	TRBD1	14	TRBV7-9	TRBJ2-7	CASREGTGPYEQYF	TGTGCCAGCAGGGAAGGGACAGGACCCTACGAGCAGTACTTC
few	TRBD1	13	TRBV6-1	TRBJ1-1	CASGAGGNTGAFF	TGTGCCAGCGGTGCAGGGGGGAACACTGGAGCTTTCTTT
NA	NA	14	TRBV19	TRBJ2-7	CASTPAMSSYEQYF	TGTGCCAGTACGCCAGCGATGAGCTCCTACGAGCAGTACTTC
many	NA	13	TRBV27	TRBJ1-5	CASSSGPNQPQHF	TGTGCCAGCAGCTCGGGACCCAATCAGCCCCAGCATTTT
few	NA	12	TRBV6-1	TRBJ2-7	CASTGLNYEQYF	TGTGCCAGCACGGGCCTGAACTACGAGCAGTACTTC
many	NA	16	TRBV24-1	TRBJ2-2	CATSDPSAGSTGELFF	TGTGCCACCAGTGATCCCTCAGCAGGAAGTACCGGGGAGCTGTTTTTT
NA	NA	15	TRBV14	TRBJ2-7	CASSSGLPGPYEQYF	TGTGCCAGCAGCTCTGGACTGCCGGGTCCCTACGAGCAGTACTTC
NA	NA	15	TRBV18	TRBJ1-3	CASSPPAGAGNTIYF	TGTGCCAGCTCACCACCGGCAGGGGCTGGAAACACCATATATTTT
few	NA	17	TRBV11-2	TRBJ1-5	CASSQDPIGYSNQPQHF	TGTGCCAGCAGCCAAGATCCGATAGGTTATAGCAATCAGCCCCAGCATTTT
NA	TRBD2	16	TRBV5-5	TRBJ2-4	CASSKTSGSAKNIQYF	TGTGCCAGCAGCAAGACTAGCGGGAGCGCCAAAAACATTCAGTACTTC
NA	NA	13	TRBV7-2	TRBJ2-7	CASTSRSSYEQYF	TGTGCCAGCACCTCGAGGAGCTCCTACGAGCAGTACTTC
NA	NA	15	TRBV7-3	TRBJ2-7	CASSFIGGPTYEQYF	TGTGCCAGCAGCTTTATCGGCGGGCCAACCTACGAGCAGTACTTC
NA	NA	16	TRBV6-2/TRBV6-3	TRBJ2-2	CASSYSGLPVNGELFF	TGTGCCAGCAGTTACTCCGGCCTCCCAGTCAACGGGGAGCTGTTTTTT